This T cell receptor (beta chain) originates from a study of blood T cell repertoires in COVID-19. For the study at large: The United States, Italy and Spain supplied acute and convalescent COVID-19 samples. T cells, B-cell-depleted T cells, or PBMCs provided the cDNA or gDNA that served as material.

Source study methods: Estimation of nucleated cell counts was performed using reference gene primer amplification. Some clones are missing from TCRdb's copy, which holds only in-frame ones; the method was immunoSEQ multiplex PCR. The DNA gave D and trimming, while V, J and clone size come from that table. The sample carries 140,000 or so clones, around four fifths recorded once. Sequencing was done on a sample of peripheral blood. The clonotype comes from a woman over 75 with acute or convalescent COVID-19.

The CDR3 sequence is CASSESRGTQETQYF. CDR3 in DNA: TGTGCCAGCAGTGAATCGAGGGGGACCCAAGAGACCCAGTACTTC. The chain uses TRBV6-1 and TRBJ2-5, with D possibly being TRBD1 (6 bases). Germline lookup yields CDR1 MNHNS and CDR2 SASEGT. The ends were cut back, 2 bases at V and 1 base at J, with 11 bases in the middle. This CDR3 spans 15 amino acids.